Following are 22 T cell receptor beta chains from one sample sequenced in a study of blood T cell repertoires in COVID-19. Assay used: immunoSEQ multiplex PCR; TCRdb lists only in-frame clones, some missing. The sample lists 100,000 to 150,000 clones; around 87% were seen once. The sequenced material came from peripheral blood. The receptors derive from a woman aged 60-75 years with acute or convalescent COVID-19.

As concerns this clone: The junction differs from germline at one of its ends, possibly a read error. Other DNA sequences in the same sample also yield this CDR3. This sequence joins TRBV6-2 or TRBV6-3 and TRBJ1-6, with D unresolved. Germline assignment: CDR1 MNHEY and CDR2 SVGEGT. This CDR3 contains 14 residues. This CDR3 reads CASSYSQVYSPLHF. The CDR3, as DNA: TGTGCCAGTAGTTACTCCCAGGTTTATTCACCCCTCCACTTT.

Details on this clone: In the same sample, other DNA sequences code for this CDR3. This chain connects TRBV28 to TRBJ1-2; a possible D gene is TRBD1 (6 bases). Between the trimmed V and J ends, which lost 4 bases and 4 bases, there was a span of 10 bases. Germline V gene lookup returns CDR1 MDHEN and CDR2 SYDVKM. The CDR3 consists of 13 residues. CDR3 coding DNA: TGTGCCAGCAGTTCAGGACAGAGCTATGGCTACACCTTC. Its translation: CASSSGQSYGYTF.

The chain couples TRBV14 to TRBJ1-1; D remains unclear. The CDR3 sequence is 13 residues long. Trimming stripped 1 base from V and 0 bases from J, with 3 bases between. Germline-derived CDR1 and CDR2 are SGHDN and FVKESK. The CDR3 protein is CASSQVVNTEAFF. The CDR3 region has the DNA TGTGCCAGCAGCCAAGTCGTGAACACTGAAGCTTTCTTT.

The chain uses TRBV28 and TRBJ1-4; D remains unclear. The CDR3 is 17 amino acids. CDR1 is MDHEN and CDR2 is SYDVKM in the germline V gene. V shed 4 bases and J shed 0 bases, with 15 bases lying between them. The CDR3 nucleotides are TGTGCCAGCAGTTCTTGGGAGGGAAGCACAACTAATGAAAAACTGTTTTTT. Translated: CASSSWEGSTTNEKLFF.

The V gene is TRBV6-5, the J gene TRBJ1-2; TRBD1 is a possible D gene (5 bases). CDR3 length: 13 residues. V was pared by 6 bases and J by 5 bases, with 13 bases between. Germline V gene sequence: CDR1 MNHEY, CDR2 SVGAGI. The CDR3: CASRPDSQYGYTF. DNA of the CDR3: TGTGCCAGCAGACCAGACAGCCAATATGGCTACACCTTC.

J is TRBJ1-5 and V is TRBV28; possibly TRBD1 for D (5 bases). CDR3 length: 17 residues. V lost 5 bases to trimming and J lost 6 bases, with 23 bases between them. CDR1 and CDR2 from the germline V gene are MDHEN and SYDVKM. The CDR3, as DNA: TGTGCCAGCAGTCCTCTGGGACTTGGGAGGTTCGGTCAGCCCCAGCATTTT. This sequence encodes CASSPLGLGRFGQPQHF.

The V call is TRBV5-8, the J call TRBJ2-1; 14 positions agree with TRBD2. This CDR3 is 17 amino acids long. V lost 3 bases, J lost 4 bases, and 6 bases stayed unmatched. Germline loops: CDR1 SGHTS, CDR2 YDEGEE. CDR3 DNA sequence: TGTGCCAGCAGCTACACAGGGACTAGCGGGGGTTACAATGAGCAGTTCTTC. It encodes CASSYTGTSGGYNEQFF.

The rearrangement links TRBV4-1 to TRBJ1-1; tentative D call: TRBD1 (5 bases). The CDR3 runs to 13 residues. The germline V gene encodes CDR1 MGHRA and CDR2 YSYEKL. V was clipped by 4 bases and J by 8 bases, with 14 bases between them. For the CDR3, the DNA is TGCGCCAGCAGCCTGGACTACGGACAAGAAGCTTTCTTT. Its translation is CASSLDYGQEAFF.

The genes are TRBV19 and TRBJ1-6; D is unclear. Germline V gives CDR1 LNHDA, CDR2 SQIVND (reference sequence). V lost 5 bases, J lost 6 bases, and 8 bases lay in between. This CDR3 is 13 amino acids long. This CDR3 reads CASSPGGNSPLHF. In DNA, the CDR3 is TGTGCCAGTAGTCCTGGAGGTAATTCACCCCTCCACTTT.

J is TRBJ2-2 and V is TRBV4-2, with TRBD1 as a possible D gene (5 bases). Germline CDR1 LGHNA, CDR2 YNFKEQ. This CDR3 is built from 16 residues. V gave up 4 bases and J gave up 1 base, with 13 bases separating them. The CDR3 loop is CASSRGPQGNTGELFF. The CDR3 DNA reads TGTGCCAGCAGCCGGGGCCCGCAGGGGAACACCGGGGAGCTGTTTTTT.

The count of this clone is one. This rearrangement joins TRBV12-3 or TRBV12-4 to TRBJ1-2; 7 positions agree with TRBD1. The CDR3 length is 13 residues. V gave up 5 bases and J gave up 5 bases; unmatched junction bases: 5. The CDR3 coding sequence is TGTGCCAGCAGTCGACAGGGATCGTATGGCTACACCTTC. Translated: CASSRQGSYGYTF.

Only a few counts were recorded for this clone. The rearrangement uses TRBV3-1 (or the pseudogene TRBV3-2) and TRBJ1-5; D uncertain. This CDR3 has 13 residues. The germline V and J ends were trimmed by 0 bases and 7 bases, with 7 bases remaining between them. CDR1 and CDR2 from the germline V gene are LGHDT and YNNKEL (reference sequence). CDR3 residues: CASSQDRGQPQHF. CDR3 DNA sequence: TGTGCCAGCAGCCAAGATCGAGGGCAGCCCCAGCATTTT.

This chain uses TRBV2 with TRBJ1-3; TRBD1 might be the D (6 bases). V was pared by 8 bases and J by 0 bases, with 14 bases between. Germline V gene data show CDR1 as SNHLY and CDR2 as FYNNEI. This CDR3 contains 15 residues. CDR3 coding DNA: TGTGCCAGCTACGACAGGCAAATCTCTGGAAACACCATATATTTT. Its protein product is CASYDRQISGNTIYF.

The gene calls are TRBV19 and TRBJ2-3; possibly TRBD1 for D (6 bases). This CDR3 has 15 residues. V was cut by 3 bases and J by 5 bases, with 15 bases left in between. Per germline, CDR1 LNHDA and CDR2 SQIVND (reference sequence). The CDR3 reads CASSMLGARQDTQYF. CDR3 DNA: TGTGCCAGTAGTATGTTGGGGGCGCGGCAAGATACGCAGTATTTT. Using reference TRBV19 and TRBJ2-3 for the parts outside the CDR3, the full variable domain is DGGITQSPKYLFRKEGQNVTLSCEQNLNHDAMYWYRQDPGQGLRLIYYSQIVNDFQKGDIAEGYSVSREKKESFPLTVTSAQKNPTAFYLCASSMLGARQDTQYFGPGTRLTVL.

V gene TRBV28 combines with J gene TRBJ1-1; tentatively, D is TRBD1 (5 bases). Germline assignment: CDR1 MDHEN and CDR2 SYDVKM. The CDR3 extends over 17 amino acids. Deletions cut 5 bases from V and 0 bases from J, with 19 bases between. The CDR3 nucleotides read TGTGCCAGCAGTCTTCCGGGGGGGATTCCCATGAACACTGAAGCTTTCTTT. Translating gives CASSLPGGIPMNTEAFF.

This clone occurred a few times. The DNA for the CDR3 is TGTGCCATCAGTGAGTCCGGCAGGGGAAGTGGCGGGGAGCTGTTTTTT. This translates into CAISESGRGSGGELFF. V and J are TRBV10-3 and TRBJ2-2, with D possibly being TRBD1 (6 bases). V lost 0 bases, J lost 7 bases, and 15 bases lay in between. This CDR3 is built from 16 residues. Germline V gives CDR1 ENHRY, CDR2 SYGVKD.

The rearrangement links TRBV7-9 to TRBJ1-1; 9 bases are a match to TRBD1. J lost 6 bases, V lost 11 bases, and 10 bases had no gene match. The CDR3 runs to 13 residues. Germline V gives CDR1 SEHNR, CDR2 FQNEAQ (reference sequence). CDR3 in amino acids: CAGYRGPSPEAFF. CDR3 in DNA: TGTGCCGGCTACAGGGGGCCGTCCCCTGAAGCTTTCTTT.

Only a few counts were recorded for this clone. The chain recombines TRBV25-1 with TRBJ1-2; D unclear. Trimming pared 1 base from V and 7 bases from J, leaving 4 bases between. The germline V gene encodes CDR1 MGHDK and CDR2 SYGVNS. The CDR3 runs to 11 residues. CDR3 amino acids: CASSESGGYTF. The CDR3 nucleotides read TGTGCCAGCAGTGAATCAGGTGGCTACACCTTC.

The chain links TRBV19 to TRBJ2-7; 9 bases line up with TRBD2. The ends lost 6 bases at V and 3 bases at J; junction bases unmatched: 12. Germline CDR1 and CDR2: LNHDA and SQIVND (reference sequence). The CDR3 spans 16 residues. CDR3 amino acids: CASSLRGGTSFYEQYF. CDR3 DNA: TGTGCCAGTAGCCTTAGGGGGGGGACTAGCTTCTACGAGCAGTACTTC.

The rearrangement uses TRBV6-5 and TRBJ1-1, with 9 bases aligning to TRBD1. Losses at the gene ends were 11 bases for V and 0 bases for J; bases not matched to a gene: 4. The germline V gene has CDR1 MNHEY and CDR2 SVGAGI. The CDR3 runs to 13 residues. DNA of the CDR3: TGTGCCGGACGACAGGGGGTGAACACTGAAGCTTTCTTT. Protein product: CAGRQGVNTEAFF.

This clone was found once. V is TRBV25-1 and J is TRBJ2-1; 7 nucleotides align to TRBD2. Germline loops: CDR1 MGHDK, CDR2 SYGVNS. This CDR3 is 14 amino acids long. Losses at the gene ends were 2 bases for V and 6 bases for J; bases not matched to a gene: 4. DNA for the CDR3: TGTGCCAGCAGTGAAGGTAGCGGGCCCAATGAGCAGTTCTTC. Translating gives CASSEGSGPNEQFF.

The V call is TRBV10-3, the J call TRBJ1-2; tentatively, D is TRBD1 (5 bases). Looked up from germline, CDR1 is ENHRY and CDR2 is SYGVKD. The CDR3 runs to 17 residues. Trimming left V 4 bases short and J 4 bases short, with 22 bases between. The CDR3 is CAISVSIGGDWGYGYTF. Here the CDR3 DNA reads TGTGCCATCAGTGTATCGATCGGGGGAGATTGGGGCTATGGCTACACCTTC.